A single sample is the source of the 26 T cell receptor beta chains below, sequenced in a study of cytomegalovirus exposure and HLA in healthy donors. The PCR used 60 Vbeta and 13 Jbeta primers. Here immunoSEQ multiplex PCR was the method, and the copy in TCRdb shows in-frame clones only, minus some. The data contain 150,000 to 200,000 clones, approximately 80% of them singletons. Input material: PBMCs. All receptors derive from a male donor in good health and CMV-seronegative.

The rearrangement joins TRBV4-1 to TRBJ1-4; D ambiguous. Germline V gives CDR1 MGHRA, CDR2 YSYEKL. The CDR3 has 15 amino acids. Trimming left V 1 base short and J 5 bases short, with 11 bases between. In DNA form, the CDR3 reads TGCGCCAGCAGCCAAGTCGCGGATCCGAATGAAAAACTGTTTTTT. It encodes CASSQVADPNEKLFF.

This sequence joins TRBV2 and TRBJ2-2, with 7 nucleotides matching TRBD1. V was clipped by 6 bases and J by 1 base; unmatched bases: 5. The CDR3 spans 15 residues. The germline V gene has CDR1 SNHLY and CDR2 FYNNEI. The CDR3 nucleotides are TGTGCCAGCAGATCGGACAGGCAGAACACCGGGGAGCTGTTTTTT. This encodes CASRSDRQNTGELFF.

This clone appeared a single time. The J gene is TRBJ1-1, the V gene TRBV6-6, with a tentative D call TRBD1 (5 bases). Trimming left V 7 bases short and J 1 base short, with 13 bases between. The germline CDR1 and CDR2 sequences are MNHNY and SVGAGI (reference sequence). CDR3 size: 14 residues. CDR3: CASTPPQGNTEAFF. The CDR3 region has the DNA TGTGCCAGCACCCCCCCCCAGGGGAACACTGAAGCTTTCTTT.

This chain uses TRBV29-1 with TRBJ1-3; no reliable D call. The CDR3 is 12 amino acids. Germline V lookup: CDR1 SQVTM, CDR2 ANQGSEA. Trimming stripped 2 bases from V and 2 bases from J, with 4 bases between. CDR3 loop: CSVERAGNTIYF. In DNA form, the CDR3 reads TGCAGCGTTGAACGCGCTGGAAACACCATATATTTT.

Regarding this clone: Other nucleotide sequences in the sample specify the same CDR3. The rearrangement uses TRBV2 and TRBJ2-3, with TRBD1 matching 10 bases. The CDR3 is made up of 15 amino acids. From germline, CDR1 is SNHLY and CDR2 FYNNEI. Trimming cost V 8 bases and J 3 bases; bases outside gene matches: 8. Written as DNA, the CDR3 is TGTGCCAGCTCCCCCAGGACAGGGGGTACAGATACGCAGTATTTT. Translating it yields CASSPRTGGTDTQYF.

The V gene is TRBV27, the J gene TRBJ2-3; tentatively, D is TRBD2 (5 bases). V was clipped by 3 bases and J by 5 bases, with 9 bases between them. The CDR3 is 13 residues long. Germline V gene lookup returns CDR1 MNHEY and CDR2 SMNVEV (reference sequence). CDR3 loop: CASSLASLDTQYF. Here the CDR3 DNA reads TGTGCCAGCAGTTTGGCTAGCCTAGATACGCAGTATTTT.

The rearrangement joins TRBV30 to TRBJ1-1; TRBD1 aligns across 7 bases. Germline CDR1 GTSNPN, CDR2 SVGIG (reference sequence). The CDR3 contains 13 residues. V shed 2 bases and J 1 base; nucleotides not matched to a gene: 1. In DNA, the CDR3 is TGTGCCTGGAGTTGGACAGGGAACACTGAAGCTTTCTTT. Protein sequence: CAWSWTGNTEAFF.

The chain combines TRBV29-1 with TRBJ2-6; no definite D call. The length of the CDR3 is 15 residues. Germline assignment: CDR1 SQVTM and CDR2 ANQGSEA. V lost 0 bases, J lost 1 base, and 7 bases lay in between. CDR3 sequence: CSVEDPHSGANVLTF. The DNA for the CDR3 is TGCAGCGTTGAAGATCCCCATTCTGGGGCCAACGTCCTGACTTTC.

This chain links TRBV30 with TRBJ2-7, with D possibly TRBD2 on 5 matching bases. The CDR3 consists of 12 residues. Germline loops: CDR1 GTSNPN, CDR2 SVGIG (reference sequence). V lost 3 bases and J lost 3, with 9 bases in between. CDR3: CAWSIEGYEQYF. The CDR3 DNA follows: TGTGCCTGGAGCATAGAGGGCTACGAGCAGTACTTC.

The chain couples TRBV28 to TRBJ2-7; TRBD1 matches at 7 bases. This CDR3 region has 17 residues. V lost 6 bases, J lost 1 base, and 15 bases stayed unmatched. Germline CDR1 reads MDHEN; CDR2 reads SYDVKM. CDR3 amino acids: CASRPYRWGQRSYEQYF. CDR3 DNA: TGTGCCAGCAGACCGTATCGGTGGGGACAGCGATCCTACGAGCAGTACTTC.

The V and J genes are TRBV28 and TRBJ2-1; 10 nucleotides agree with TRBD1. CDR1 is MDHEN, CDR2 SYDVKM, per germline. CDR3 length equals 14 residues. With 6 bases clipped from V and 2 bases from J, the junction kept 1 base outside the gene matches. The CDR3 DNA sequence: TGTGCCAGCAGGACAGGGGGCCCCTACAATGAGCAGTTCTTC. It is translated as CASRTGGPYNEQFF.

The chain is built from TRBV27 and TRBJ2-7, with D possibly TRBD2 on 6 matching bases. CDR1 is MNHEY, CDR2 SMNVEV, per germline (reference sequence). The V gene lost 5 bases and the J gene lost 4 bases, with 12 bases spanning the gap. The CDR3 totals 13 residues. CDR3 coding DNA: TGTGCCAGCAGTCGGGGGTCTGAGTACGAGCAGTACTTC. Translation: CASSRGSEYEQYF.

V and J are TRBV6-5 and TRBJ1-4; no definite D call. The CDR3 consists of 15 residues. Germline V gives CDR1 MNHEY, CDR2 SVGAGI. V lost 6 bases and J lost 3, with 14 bases in between. The CDR3 reads CASRTLAGPNEKLFF. CDR3 DNA: TGTGCCAGCAGGACCCTCGCGGGTCCTAATGAAAAACTGTTTTTT.

The CDR3: CAITGSAGGHEQYF. The CDR3 coding sequence is TGTGCCATCACTGGGTCCGCAGGGGGCCACGAGCAGTACTTC. The rearrangement joins TRBV10-3 to TRBJ2-7, with 8 bases matching TRBD1. CDR1 ENHRY and CDR2 SYGVKD come from the germline V gene. The V and J ends lost 7 bases and 5 bases, in that order; junction bases with no gene match: 10. The CDR3 loop spans 14 amino acids.

The chain is built from TRBV29-1 and TRBJ2-4, with D unclear. The length of the CDR3 is 14 residues. Trimming took 6 bases from V and 0 from J, leaving 12 bases between them. Germline V gene data show CDR1 as SQVTM and CDR2 as ANQGSEA. The CDR3 here is CSVSDMLAKNIQYF. The CDR3 region has the DNA TGCAGCGTCTCCGACATGCTAGCCAAAAACATTCAGTACTTC.

The gene calls are TRBV7-9 and TRBJ1-1; 8 positions agree with TRBD1. J was trimmed by 1 base and V by 4 bases; bases with no gene match: 2. The CDR3 consists of 14 residues. The germline CDR1 and CDR2 sequences are SEHNR and FQNEAQ (reference sequence). The CDR3 is CASSSGGGNTEAFF. The DNA for the CDR3 is TGTGCCAGCAGCTCAGGGGGCGGGAACACTGAAGCTTTCTTT.

This chain links TRBV18 with TRBJ1-1, with D unresolved. V lost 2 bases to trimming and J lost 3 bases, with 7 bases between them. The CDR3 is 13 amino acids. Germline V gene sequence: CDR1 KGHSH, CDR2 LQKENI. The CDR3: CASSPMRDTEAFF. CDR3 coding DNA: TGTGCCAGCTCACCAATGAGGGACACTGAAGCTTTCTTT.

V and J are TRBV5-1 and TRBJ2-1; 9 bases are a match to TRBD1. Germline assignment: CDR1 SGHRS and CDR2 YFSETQ. This CDR3 contains 16 residues. V gave up 4 bases and J gave up 5 bases; unmatched junction bases: 10. Here the CDR3 DNA reads TGCGCCAGCAGCCGAGGGCCCCGGACAGGGGACAATGAGCAGTTCTTC. It specifies CASSRGPRTGDNEQFF.

This chain uses TRBV28 with TRBJ2-7; perhaps TRBD2 as D (5 bases). Trimming removed 3 bases at V and 4 bases at J, with 13 bases between. The CDR3 has 14 amino acids. Germline loops: CDR1 MDHEN, CDR2 SYDVKM. For the CDR3, the DNA is TGTGCCAGCAGTTTTGGAGGAACGATATACGAGCAGTACTTC. This translates into CASSFGGTIYEQYF.

With respect to this clone: The junction does not match germline at one end; this may be a read error. J is TRBJ1-5 and V is TRBV13; 7 bases fit TRBD1. The CDR3 has 17 residues. Germline V gene sequence: CDR1 PRHDT, CDR2 FYEKMQ (reference sequence). The CDR3 is CASSLGRGLGGNQPQHF. CDR3 nucleotides: TGTGCCAGCAGCCTAGGGAGGGGGCTTGGGGGCAATCAGCCCCAGCATTTT. Supplemented by reference TRBV13 and TRBJ1-5, the full variable domain reads AAGVIQSPRHLIKEKRETATLKCYPIPRHDTVYWYQQGPGQDPQFLISFYEKMQSDKGSIPDRFSAQQFSDYHSELNMSSLELGDSALYFCASSLGRGLGGNQPQHFGDGTRLSIL.

This clone turned up a few times. The chain uses TRBV10-3 and TRBJ2-1, with 10 bases lining up with TRBD1. The CDR3 length is 15 residues. The ends lost 4 bases at V and 3 bases at J; junction bases unmatched: 3. Germline assignment: CDR1 ENHRY and CDR2 SYGVKD. For the CDR3, the DNA is TGTGCCATCAGTGGGGGGACAGGGGTCTACAATGAGCAGTTCTTC. This codes for CAISGGTGVYNEQFF.

The V call is TRBV28, the J call TRBJ2-1, with 8 bases matching TRBD2. Germline CDR1 reads MDHEN; CDR2 reads SYDVKM. This CDR3 contains 16 residues. V lost 5 bases to trimming and J lost 2 bases; unmatched junction nucleotides: 8. CDR3 region: CASSGYVAGPYNEQFF. The DNA of the CDR3 is TGTGCCAGCAGTGGATACGTAGCGGGGCCCTACAATGAGCAGTTCTTC.

The chain recombines TRBV7-7 with TRBJ2-2, with 7 bases fitting TRBD1. Germline loops: CDR1 SSHAT, CDR2 FNYEAQ (reference sequence). There are 15 residues in the CDR3. V shed 4 bases and J 4 bases; nucleotides not matched to a gene: 6. In DNA, the CDR3 is TGTGCCAGCAGCTGGGGGACAGCAGGCACCGGGGAGCTGTTTTTT. Amino acids: CASSWGTAGTGELFF.

The rearrangement uses TRBV28 and TRBJ1-1; 8 bases agree with TRBD1. Germline trimming cut 4 bases from V and 5 bases from J; bases unmatched to any gene: 9. Germline V gives CDR1 MDHEN, CDR2 SYDVKM. The CDR3 is made up of 15 amino acids. CDR3 region: CASSSSGGTGTEAFF. The CDR3 coding sequence is TGTGCCAGCAGTTCTTCAGGGGGGACAGGTACTGAAGCTTTCTTT. Variable domain in full (rest from reference TRBV28 and TRBJ1-1): DVKVTQSSRYLVKRTGEKVFLECVQDMDHENMFWYRQDPGLGLRLIYFSYDVKMKEKGDIPEGYSVSREKKERFSLILESASTNQTSMYLCASSSSGGTGTEAFFGQGTRLTVV.

The chain has TRBV11-2 and TRBJ2-1; the match to TRBD2 covers 7 bases. The CDR3 extends over 15 amino acids. With 3 bases clipped from V and 2 bases from J, the junction kept 4 bases outside the gene matches. Germline lookup yields CDR1 SGHAT and CDR2 FQNNGV. The CDR3 nucleotides are TGTGCCAGCAGCTTGACTAGCCCTACCTACAATGAGCAGTTCTTC. Its translation is CASSLTSPTYNEQFF.

This clone was seen a few times. The chain carries TRBV27 and TRBJ2-7; 9 nucleotides agree with TRBD2. Germline loops: CDR1 MNHEY, CDR2 SMNVEV (reference sequence). Germline trimming cut 5 bases from V and 3 bases from J; bases unmatched to any gene: 11. This CDR3 contains 16 residues. The CDR3 reads CASSPSAGGRFYEQYF. The CDR3 DNA reads as TGTGCCAGCAGTCCCTCGGCGGGGGGGCGATTCTACGAGCAGTACTTC.